The 15 T cell receptor beta chains given below trace back to one sample, sequenced in a study of shared clonotypes between healthy human individuals. Sequenced by immunoSEQ multiplex PCR; TCRdb stores in-frame clones only, minus some. The sample includes approximately 500,000 clones, approximately 95% of them seen just once. Sequenced sample: naive CD4+ T cells sorted from blood. Subset described: CD45RA+ positively selected. All receptors derive from a woman aged 25 to 39 in good health.

J is TRBJ2-7 and V is TRBV6-5; 10 bases line up with TRBD2. The CDR3 runs 14 residues. Germline V CDR1 and CDR2: MNHEY, SVGAGI. Unmatched junction bases numbered 0, after V lost 1 base and J lost 3 bases. The CDR3 coding sequence is TGTGCCAGCAGTTACTGGACTAGCGGCTACGAGCAGTACTTC. This encodes CASSYWTSGYEQYF.

The chain carries TRBV6-1 and TRBJ2-7; D gene ambiguous. Per germline, CDR1 MNHNS and CDR2 SASEGT. Trimming removed 5 bases from V and 3 bases from J, with 17 bases in between. CDR3 length: 15 residues. The CDR3 DNA follows: TGTGCCAGCAGTTCGCCGGGCAGAGGATACTACGAGCAGTACTTC. It encodes CASSSPGRGYYEQYF.

The V gene is TRBV28, the J gene TRBJ2-7, with D possibly being TRBD2 (7 bases). Looked up from germline, CDR1 is MDHEN and CDR2 is SYDVKM. Trimming removed 9 bases from V and 2 bases from J, with 17 bases in between. This CDR3 has 14 amino acids. CDR3 loop: CASGGGGRTYEQYF. The CDR3 DNA reads as TGTGCCAGTGGGGGGGGCGGGAGAACCTACGAGCAGTACTTC.

The chain recombines TRBV5-4 with TRBJ2-5; D not resolved. Trimming took 7 bases from V and 0 from J, leaving 13 bases between them. This CDR3 is 14 amino acids long. CDR1 and CDR2 (germline): SGHNT, YYREEE (reference sequence). The CDR3 coding sequence is TGTGCCAGCGGGGTCTTCGAGTACCAAGAGACCCAGTACTTC. Its translation is CASGVFEYQETQYF.

J is TRBJ2-7 and V is TRBV5-8; D call uncertain. Per the germline V gene, CDR1 is SGHTS and CDR2 is YDEGEE. Between the trimmed V and J ends, which lost 1 base and 0 bases, there was a span of 8 bases. CDR3 size: 14 residues. The CDR3 bases are TGTGCCAGCAGCTTGCTCGGAAGCTCCTACGAGCAGTACTTC. It specifies CASSLLGSSYEQYF.

The CDR3 loop is CASSHQASNANTGELFF. The CDR3, as DNA: TGCGCCAGCAGCCATCAGGCCAGCAACGCGAACACCGGGGAGCTGTTTTTT. The chain is built from TRBV5-1 and TRBJ2-2; no reliable D call. The CDR3 consists of 17 residues. Trimming cost V 4 bases and J 0 bases, with 16 bases left between them. Germline V gene data show CDR1 as SGHRS and CDR2 as YFSETQ.

CDR3 sequence: CSVEGTPQGLNEQFF. In DNA, the CDR3 is TGCAGCGTTGAAGGGACGCCCCAAGGACTCAATGAGCAGTTCTTC. V is TRBV29-1 and J is TRBJ2-1; possibly TRBD2 for D (5 bases). Between the trimmed V and J ends, which lost 1 base and 6 bases, there was a span of 16 bases. This CDR3 comprises 15 residues. In germline, CDR1 is SQVTM, CDR2 ANQGSEA.

The rearrangement joins TRBV10-3 to TRBJ2-1; D is ambiguous. The CDR3 has 19 residues. The germline V and J ends were trimmed by 0 bases and 2 bases, with 20 bases remaining between them. Germline-derived CDR1 and CDR2 are ENHRY and SYGVKD. The CDR3 DNA is TGTGCCATCAGTGAGTCTACTACCCACCAGCCCACCGCCTACAATGAGCAGTTCTTC. It translates to CAISESTTHQPTAYNEQFF.

The count of this clone is one. The chain uses TRBV19 and TRBJ2-1; no clear D gene. Per germline, CDR1 LNHDA and CDR2 SQIVND (reference sequence). The CDR3 covers 15 residues. Trimming shortened V by 4 bases and J by 2 bases, and 12 bases separated the two germline ends. This CDR3 is CASSNADLTYNEQFF. The DNA for the CDR3 is TGTGCCAGTAGTAACGCCGATCTAACCTACAATGAGCAGTTCTTC.

The V gene is TRBV2, the J gene TRBJ2-2, with 9 positions matching TRBD1. CDR3 length: 14 residues. Germline CDR1 SNHLY, CDR2 FYNNEI. Trimming at V came to 8 bases and at J to 5 bases, leaving 6 bases not matched to a gene. The CDR3 sequence: CASSGQGLTGELFF. The DNA for the CDR3 is TGTGCCAGCTCGGGACAGGGCCTAACCGGGGAGCTGTTTTTT.

This chain links TRBV18 with TRBJ1-1, with D maybe TRBD1 (5 bases). V dropped 3 bases and J dropped 7 bases, with 15 bases sitting between them. CDR3 length equals 14 residues. The germline V gene has CDR1 KGHSH and CDR2 LQKENI. The CDR3 nucleotides are TGTGCCAGCTCACCCCCCCCGGGCAGGGATGAAGCTTTCTTT. Residues: CASSPPPGRDEAFF.

The J gene is TRBJ2-7, the V gene TRBV2, with 7 bases aligning to TRBD1. V was pared by 5 bases and J by 3 bases, with 7 bases of the junction left unmatched. Germline CDR1 is SNHLY and CDR2 is FYNNEI. The CDR3 length is 14 residues. As DNA, the CDR3 is TGTGCCAGCAGTCATCAGGGACAGAGCTACGAGCAGTACTTC. It is translated as CASSHQGQSYEQYF.

V usage is TRBV5-8 and J usage is TRBJ2-2; D possibly uses TRBD1 or TRBD2 (6 bases each). This CDR3 is built from 15 residues. V dropped 4 bases and J dropped 5 bases, with 15 bases sitting between them. From germline, CDR1 is SGHTS and CDR2 YDEGEE. The CDR3 sequence is CASSIDRRGTGELFF. In nucleotides, the CDR3 is TGTGCCAGCAGCATTGACAGGAGGGGGACCGGGGAGCTGTTTTTT.

The gene calls are TRBV2 and TRBJ1-5; 9 bases agree with TRBD1. Germline CDR1 is SNHLY and CDR2 is FYNNEI. This CDR3 is built from 14 residues. Germline trimming cut 8 bases from V and 4 bases from J; bases unmatched to any gene: 6. The CDR3 DNA follows: TGTGCCAGCGGGGGACAGGGTAGGAATCAGCCCCAGCATTTT. It encodes CASGGQGRNQPQHF.

The chain is built from TRBV4-1 and TRBJ1-6, with D possibly TRBD1 on 5 matching bases. The germline V and J ends were trimmed by 5 bases and 10 bases, with 24 bases remaining between them. This CDR3 has 17 amino acids. CDR1 is MGHRA, CDR2 YSYEKL, per germline. In DNA form, the CDR3 reads TGCGCCAGCAGCTCCCTTACCCGTTCGGGGGTTCGATCACCCCTCCACTTT. Its translation: CASSSLTRSGVRSPLHF.